This T cell receptor (beta chain) was profiled in a study of early T cells in non-severe SARS-CoV-2 infection. The TCR library protocol attached unique molecular identifiers to the individual cDNA molecules. TCRdb ran MiXCR on the 5' RACE reads and lists one entry per CDR3 protein. Of about 64,000 distinct CDR3 sequences in the sample, around an eighth were seen once. V was shortened by 0 bases and J by 6 bases, with 12 bases between the two germline ends. This CDR3 contains 13 residues. CDR1 and CDR2 from the germline V gene are SQVTM and ANQGSEA. The TCR comes from an adult who was a healthcare worker with PCR-confirmed SARS-CoV-2 infection or an uninfected control (not recorded which). The sample consisted of whole blood, taken at baseline. The chain is built from TRBV29-1 and TRBJ2-7; the D gene could be TRBD1 or TRBD2 (5 bases each). This chain's CDR3 is CSVEDPTRGEQYF. CDR3 DNA: TGCAGCGTTGAAGACCCCACTAGGGGCGAGCAGTACTTC.